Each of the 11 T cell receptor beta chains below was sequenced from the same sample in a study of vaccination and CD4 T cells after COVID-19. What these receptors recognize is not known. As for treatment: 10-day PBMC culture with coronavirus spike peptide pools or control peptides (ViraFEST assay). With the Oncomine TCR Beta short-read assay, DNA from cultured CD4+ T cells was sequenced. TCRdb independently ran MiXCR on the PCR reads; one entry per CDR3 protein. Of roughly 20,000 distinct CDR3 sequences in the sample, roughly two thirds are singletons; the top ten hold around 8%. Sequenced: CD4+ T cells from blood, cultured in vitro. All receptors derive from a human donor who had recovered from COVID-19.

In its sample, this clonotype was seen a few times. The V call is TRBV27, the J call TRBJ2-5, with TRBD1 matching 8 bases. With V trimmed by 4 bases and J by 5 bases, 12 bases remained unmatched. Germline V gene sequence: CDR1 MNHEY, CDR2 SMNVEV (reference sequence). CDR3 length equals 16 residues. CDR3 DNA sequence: TGTGCCAGCAGTTCCCTGGGACAGGTGGACGGCGAGACCCAGTACTTC. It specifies CASSSLGQVDGETQYF.

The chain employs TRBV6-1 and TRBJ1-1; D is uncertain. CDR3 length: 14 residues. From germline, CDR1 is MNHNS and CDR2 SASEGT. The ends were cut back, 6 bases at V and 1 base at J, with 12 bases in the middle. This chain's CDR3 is CASRVDNSNTEAFF. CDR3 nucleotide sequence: TGTGCCAGCAGAGTAGACAATTCGAACACTGAAGCTTTCTTT.

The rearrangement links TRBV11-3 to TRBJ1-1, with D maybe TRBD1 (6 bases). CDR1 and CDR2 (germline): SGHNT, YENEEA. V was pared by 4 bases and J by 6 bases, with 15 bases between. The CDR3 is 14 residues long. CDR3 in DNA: TGTGCCAGCAGCTCGGACAGCGCAGGGGCTGAAGCTTTCTTT. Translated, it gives CASSSDSAGAEAFF.

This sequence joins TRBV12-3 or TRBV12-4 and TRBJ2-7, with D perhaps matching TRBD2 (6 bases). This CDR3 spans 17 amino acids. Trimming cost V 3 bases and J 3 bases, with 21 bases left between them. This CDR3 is CASSFRRGPRRSYEQYF. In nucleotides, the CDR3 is TGTGCCAGCAGTTTTAGGCGGGGACCCCGAAGAAGCTACGAGCAGTACTTC.

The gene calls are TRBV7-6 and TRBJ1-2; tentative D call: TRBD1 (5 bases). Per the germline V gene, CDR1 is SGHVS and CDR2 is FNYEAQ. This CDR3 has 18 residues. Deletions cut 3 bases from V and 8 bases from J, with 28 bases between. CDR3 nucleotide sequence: TGTGCCAGCAGCTTCAGGGACCCACGTTCCTCAGGTTCGGGGGGCTACACCTTC. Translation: CASSFRDPRSSGSGGYTF.

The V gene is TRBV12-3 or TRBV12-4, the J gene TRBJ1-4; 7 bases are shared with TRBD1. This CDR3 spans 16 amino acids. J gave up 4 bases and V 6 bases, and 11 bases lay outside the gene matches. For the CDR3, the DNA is TGTGCCAGCAGCCACGTACAGGGGAATTTTAATGAAAAACTGTTTTTT. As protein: CASSHVQGNFNEKLFF.

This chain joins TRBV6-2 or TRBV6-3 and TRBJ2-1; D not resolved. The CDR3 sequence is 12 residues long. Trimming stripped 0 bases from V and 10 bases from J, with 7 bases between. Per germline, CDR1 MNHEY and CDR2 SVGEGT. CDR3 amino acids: CASSYSIREQFF. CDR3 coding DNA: TGTGCCAGCAGTTACTCGATACGGGAGCAGTTCTTC.

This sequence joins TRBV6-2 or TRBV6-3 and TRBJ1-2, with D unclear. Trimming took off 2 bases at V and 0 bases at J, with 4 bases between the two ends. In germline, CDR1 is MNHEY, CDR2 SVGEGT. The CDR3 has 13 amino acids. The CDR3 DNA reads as TGTGCCAGCAGTTACCTGTCTAACTATGGCTACACCTTC. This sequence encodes CASSYLSNYGYTF.

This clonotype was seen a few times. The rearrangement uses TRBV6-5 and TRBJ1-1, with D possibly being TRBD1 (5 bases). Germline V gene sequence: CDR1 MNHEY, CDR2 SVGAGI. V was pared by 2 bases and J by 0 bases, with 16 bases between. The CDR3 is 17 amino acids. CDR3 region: CASSYPGTAPMNTEAFF. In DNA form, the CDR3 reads TGTGCCAGCAGTTACCCCGGGACTGCCCCGATGAACACTGAAGCTTTCTTT.

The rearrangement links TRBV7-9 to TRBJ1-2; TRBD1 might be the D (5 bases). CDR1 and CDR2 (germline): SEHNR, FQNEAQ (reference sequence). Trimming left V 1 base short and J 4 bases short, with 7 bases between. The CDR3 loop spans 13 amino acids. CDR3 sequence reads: CASSLVTAYGYTF. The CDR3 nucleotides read TGTGCCAGCAGCTTAGTGACAGCCTATGGCTACACCTTC.

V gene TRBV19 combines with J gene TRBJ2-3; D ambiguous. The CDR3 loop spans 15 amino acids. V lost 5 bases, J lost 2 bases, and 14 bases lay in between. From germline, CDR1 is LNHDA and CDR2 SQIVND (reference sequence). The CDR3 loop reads CASSLFTTTTDTQYF. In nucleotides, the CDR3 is TGTGCCAGTAGTCTCTTCACAACCACCACAGATACGCAGTATTTT.